This record concerns one T cell receptor (beta chain) sequence. Its matching antigen is unknown. This sample stems from a study of cytomegalovirus exposure and HLA in healthy donors. TCRdb's table, derived via immunoSEQ multiplex PCR, lists solely in-frame clones and lacks some. The repertoire holds 150,000 to 200,000 clones, with roughly 84% as singletons. Regarding the study as a whole: Across donors, most TCRs were seen rarely, yet some public ones were widespread. Using the classifier, cytomegalovirus status was reportedly diagnosed with high specificity and sensitivity. Cytomegalovirus association was assigned to approximately 160 TCR beta chains.

This CDR3 contains 14 residues. CDR1 is SGDLS, CDR2 YYNGEE, per germline. The J segment lost 6 bases and the V segment lost 3 bases, leaving 6 bases of the junction unmatched. Among the roughly 120 subjects of the validation cohort, separate from the 666-subject first cohort, were the donors. The sample was PBMCs. The source of this sequence is a young man in good health and CMV-seropositive. The chain carries TRBV9 and TRBJ2-1, with 7 bases fitting TRBD1. CDR3 sequence: CASSARGTVNEQFF. CDR3 DNA sequence: TGTGCCAGCAGCGCCAGAGGGACAGTCAATGAGCAGTTCTTC.